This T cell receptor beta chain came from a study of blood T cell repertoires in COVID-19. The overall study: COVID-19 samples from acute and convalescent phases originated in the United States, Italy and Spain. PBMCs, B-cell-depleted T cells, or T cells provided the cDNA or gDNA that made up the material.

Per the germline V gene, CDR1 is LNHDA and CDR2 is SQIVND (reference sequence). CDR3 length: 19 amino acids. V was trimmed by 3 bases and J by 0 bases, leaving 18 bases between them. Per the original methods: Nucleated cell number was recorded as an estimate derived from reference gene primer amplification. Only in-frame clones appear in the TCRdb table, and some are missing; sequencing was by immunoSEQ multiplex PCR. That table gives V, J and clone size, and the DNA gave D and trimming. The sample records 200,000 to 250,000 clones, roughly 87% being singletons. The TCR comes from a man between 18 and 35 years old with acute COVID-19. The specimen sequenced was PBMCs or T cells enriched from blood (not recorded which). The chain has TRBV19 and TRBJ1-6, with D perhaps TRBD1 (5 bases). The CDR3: CASSIPLPTAISYNSPLHF. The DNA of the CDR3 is TGTGCCAGTAGTATTCCTCTGCCGACAGCCATCTCCTATAATTCACCCCTCCACTTT.